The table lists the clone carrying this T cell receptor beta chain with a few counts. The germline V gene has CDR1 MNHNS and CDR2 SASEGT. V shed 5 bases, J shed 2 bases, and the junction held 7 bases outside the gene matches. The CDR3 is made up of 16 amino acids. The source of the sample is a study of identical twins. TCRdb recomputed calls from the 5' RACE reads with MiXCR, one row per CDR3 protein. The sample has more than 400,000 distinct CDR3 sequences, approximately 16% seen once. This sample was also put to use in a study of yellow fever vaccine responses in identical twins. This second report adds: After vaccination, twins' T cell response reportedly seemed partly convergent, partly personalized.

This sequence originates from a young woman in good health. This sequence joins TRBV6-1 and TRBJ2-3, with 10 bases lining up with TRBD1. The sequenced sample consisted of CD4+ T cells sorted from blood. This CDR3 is CASSKTGTGVTDTQYF. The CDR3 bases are TGTGCCAGCAGTAAAACTGGGACAGGGGTCACAGATACGCAGTATTTT.